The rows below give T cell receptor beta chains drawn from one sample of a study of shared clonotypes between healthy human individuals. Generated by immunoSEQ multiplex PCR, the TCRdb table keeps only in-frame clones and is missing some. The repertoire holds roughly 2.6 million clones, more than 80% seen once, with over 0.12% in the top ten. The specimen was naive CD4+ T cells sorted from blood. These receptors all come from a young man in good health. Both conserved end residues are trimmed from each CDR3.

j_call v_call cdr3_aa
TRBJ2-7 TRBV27 ASSSTGKLSYEQY
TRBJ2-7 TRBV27 ASSLWGQTYEQY
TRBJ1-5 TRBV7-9 ASSVERQPQH
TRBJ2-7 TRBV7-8 ASSLKAGAGGEQY
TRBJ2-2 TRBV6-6 ATKAGVGTGELF
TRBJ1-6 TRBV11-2 ASSFPGANSPLH
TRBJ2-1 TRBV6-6 ASLRSGVGNEQF
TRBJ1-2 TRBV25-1 ASRNPGSNYGYT
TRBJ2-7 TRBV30 AWSVTRVEQY
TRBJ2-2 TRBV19 ASSREKREGRPRYTGELF
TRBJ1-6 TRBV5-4 ASSLQGFNSPLH
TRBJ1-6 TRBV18 ASSPRTGWNSPLH
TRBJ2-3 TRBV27 ASSPSGMADTQY
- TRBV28 ATSRMGGQGAYEQY
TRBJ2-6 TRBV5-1 ASSLNGAGANVLT
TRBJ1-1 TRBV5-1 ASSLDGQAMNTEAF
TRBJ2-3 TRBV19 ASSIDLASGADTQY
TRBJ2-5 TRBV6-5 ASSSRGSSQETQY
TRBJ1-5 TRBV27 ASKGSSNQPQH
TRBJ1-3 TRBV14 ASSQVVTTSGNTIY
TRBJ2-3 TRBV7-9 ASSAGVGGATDTQY
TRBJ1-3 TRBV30 AWSATGNTIY
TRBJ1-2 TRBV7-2 ASSLAQGTGNYGYT
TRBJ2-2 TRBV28 ASSFLPKGTGELF
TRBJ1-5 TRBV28 ASVRAPQPQH
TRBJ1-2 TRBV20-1 SAGRENPYT
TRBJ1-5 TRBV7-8 ASSSDGVRNQPQH
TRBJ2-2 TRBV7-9 ASSLGGRARFRDSGELF
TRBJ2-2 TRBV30 AWGRDRSSGELF
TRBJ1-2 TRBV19 ASKGGANYGYT
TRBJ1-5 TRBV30 AWSLGRDQPQH
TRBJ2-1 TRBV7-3 ASSLYVGSDEQF
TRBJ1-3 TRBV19 ASKGFGNTIY
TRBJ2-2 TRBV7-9 ASSLHDTGELF
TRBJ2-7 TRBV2 ASSADNPGYEQY
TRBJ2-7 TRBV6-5 ASRTRTDARYEQY
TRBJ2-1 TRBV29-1 SMTSGSVDEQF
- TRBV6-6 ASSYRGPDGAYEQY
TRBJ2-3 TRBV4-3 ASSQDLNTDTQY
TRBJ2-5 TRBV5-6 ASSLYYPSGRILQETQY
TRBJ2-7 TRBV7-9 ASSSKGTGGYEQY
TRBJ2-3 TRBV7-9 ASSQQPSTDTQY
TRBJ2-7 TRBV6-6 ASSYSPQGSYEQY
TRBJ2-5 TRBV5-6 ASSSWPPRGETQY
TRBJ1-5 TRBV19 ASRPQGAKVNQPQH
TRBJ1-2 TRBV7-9 ASSLTGALGGYT
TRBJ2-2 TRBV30 AWRKTGGTGELF
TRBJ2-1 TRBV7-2 ASSLVGLNEQF